The 21 T cell receptor beta chains below come from one sample, sequenced in a study of T cell responses to AZD1222 COVID-19 vaccine. The table came from immunoSEQ multiplex PCR; TCRdb's copy has only in-frame clones and leaves some out. This sample has over 100,000 clones, with about 80% found just once. The source material was peripheral blood, sampled on day 0 of AZD1222 vaccination. Every receptor here comes from an adult in good health.

The chain couples TRBV10-3 to TRBJ2-2; 11 bases line up with TRBD1. V dropped 4 bases and J dropped 0; count of bases not matched to a gene: 4. The CDR3 totals 17 residues. Germline CDR1 and CDR2: ENHRY and SYGVKD. In DNA form, the CDR3 reads TGTGCCATCAGTGGCCGGGACAGGGGGACGAACACCGGGGAGCTGTTTTTT. As protein: CAISGRDRGTNTGELFF.

This sequence joins TRBV18 and TRBJ1-6; unclear D gene. V shed 2 bases and J shed 5 bases, with 10 bases lying between them. Germline-derived CDR1 and CDR2 are KGHSH and LQKENI. The CDR3 loop spans 15 amino acids. CDR3 region: CASSPTQTNNSPLHF. The DNA of the CDR3 is TGTGCCAGCTCACCAACGCAGACAAATAATTCACCCCTCCACTTT.

The J gene is TRBJ2-7, the V gene TRBV6-1, with D perhaps matching TRBD2 (6 bases). V was trimmed by 0 bases and J by 6 bases, leaving 6 bases between them. This CDR3 region has 12 residues. Germline CDR1 MNHNS, CDR2 SASEGT. The CDR3 DNA follows: TGTGCCAGCAGTGAAGCTAGCGGCGAGCAGTACTTC. Translated, it gives CASSEASGEQYF.

The chain uses TRBV6-5 and TRBJ2-7, with 7 bases aligning to TRBD1. The CDR3 is made up of 14 amino acids. Per germline, CDR1 MNHEY and CDR2 SVGAGI. Trimming removed 5 bases from V and 2 bases from J; junction bases left unmatched: 6. The CDR3 bases are TGTGCCAGCAGTCCTCAGGGGACAGCCTACGAGCAGTACTTC. Translated, it gives CASSPQGTAYEQYF.

The rearrangement joins TRBV6-5 to TRBJ1-2; 7 bases align to TRBD1. V lost 5 bases to trimming and J lost 8 bases; unmatched junction nucleotides: 11. The CDR3 loop spans 14 amino acids. The V gene's germline CDR1 is MNHEY and CDR2 SVGAGI. CDR3 loop: CASSTGTVPRGYTF. DNA for the CDR3: TGTGCCAGCAGTACGGGGACAGTACCGAGGGGCTACACCTTC.

This clone was seen a single time. The gene calls are TRBV19 and TRBJ2-7; D possibly corresponds to TRBD2 (6 bases). The germline V gene encodes CDR1 LNHDA and CDR2 SQIVND (reference sequence). This CDR3 is built from 15 residues. V lost 1 base, J lost 3 bases, and 13 bases lay in between. The CDR3 DNA follows: TGTGCCAGTAGTATAGGCGGGGAACCTCTCTACGAGCAGTACTTC. Protein: CASSIGGEPLYEQYF.

This sequence joins TRBV28 and TRBJ2-1; 7 bases align to TRBD1. The CDR3 contains 15 residues. V was clipped by 5 bases and J by 4 bases; unmatched bases: 8. Germline lookup yields CDR1 MDHEN and CDR2 SYDVKM. The CDR3, as DNA: TGTGCCAGCAGTCCCGGACAGGTTGGGTACAATGAGCAGTTCTTC. Translation gives CASSPGQVGYNEQFF. Based on the CDR3 plus reference TRBV28 and TRBJ2-1, the full variable domain is DVKVTQSSRYLVKRTGEKVFLECVQDMDHENMFWYRQDPGLGLRLIYFSYDVKMKEKGDIPEGYSVSREKKERFSLILESASTNQTSMYLCASSPGQVGYNEQFFGPGTRLTVL.

This chain links TRBV19 with TRBJ1-1; D not resolved. V lost 7 bases to trimming and J lost 2 bases, with 20 bases between them. This CDR3 comprises 16 residues. The germline V gene has CDR1 LNHDA and CDR2 SQIVND (reference sequence). This CDR3 reads CASKAGQDRSNTEAFF. The CDR3 nucleotides read TGTGCCAGTAAAGCAGGCCAGGACCGTTCTAACACTGAAGCTTTCTTT.

The rearrangement joins TRBV4-2 to TRBJ2-2, with 9 bases matching TRBD1. The CDR3 runs 16 residues. Per germline, CDR1 LGHNA and CDR2 YNFKEQ. V lost 4 bases and J lost 4; bases outside the gene matches: 7. As DNA, the CDR3 is TGTGCCAGCAGCCTACACGGGACAGGGACCACCGGGGAGCTGTTTTTT. Amino acid sequence: CASSLHGTGTTGELFF.

The chain carries TRBV7-3 and TRBJ2-1, with D unclear. This CDR3 spans 16 amino acids. Trimming took off 2 bases at V and 6 bases at J, with 17 bases between the two ends. Per the germline V gene, CDR1 is SGHTA and CDR2 is FQGTGA. CDR3 sequence reads: CASSLQGVWASNEQFF. DNA for the CDR3: TGTGCCAGCAGCTTACAAGGAGTATGGGCATCCAATGAGCAGTTCTTC. The full variable domain, in which reference TRBV7-3 and TRBJ2-1 provide the parts outside the CDR3, is GAGVSQTPSNKVTEKGKYVELRCDPISGHTALYWYRQSLGQGPEFLIYFQGTGAADDSGLPNDRFFAVRPEGSVSTLKIQRTERGDSAVYLCASSLQGVWASNEQFFGPGTRLTVL.

There are a few counts of this clone. This chain links TRBV29-1 with TRBJ1-1, with 8 nucleotides matching TRBD1. The CDR3 loop spans 14 amino acids. In germline, CDR1 is SQVTM, CDR2 ANQGSEA. After removal of 3 bases from V and 2 bases from J, the junction contained 5 bases not matched to a gene. CDR3 region: CSVDRDRLNTEAFF. The DNA for the CDR3 is TGCAGCGTTGACCGGGACAGGTTAAACACTGAAGCTTTCTTT.

This chain links TRBV6-1 with TRBJ1-6; D remains unclear. The CDR3 is 14 residues long. The germline V gene encodes CDR1 MNHNS and CDR2 SASEGT. Trimming took off 2 bases at V and 6 bases at J, with 8 bases between the two ends. For the CDR3, the DNA is TGTGCCAGCAGTGAACGCACGGGTAATTCACCCCTCCACTTT. It translates to CASSERTGNSPLHF.

V and J are TRBV5-1 and TRBJ2-1; TRBD1 aligns across 7 bases. This CDR3 is built from 13 residues. With 3 bases clipped from V and 7 bases from J, the junction kept 4 bases outside the gene matches. The germline gives CDR1 SGHRS, CDR2 YFSETQ. CDR3 coding DNA: TGCGCCAGCAGCTCCGCAGGGGGAAATGAGCAGTTCTTC. It yields the protein CASSSAGGNEQFF.

The CDR3 coding sequence is TGTGCCAGCAGCTTAGATCCTTCCCGTTACAATGAGCAGTTCTTC. Encoded protein: CASSLDPSRYNEQFF. The rearrangement links TRBV11-3 to TRBJ2-1; D is unclear. Germline assignment: CDR1 SGHNT and CDR2 YENEEA. The CDR3 is 15 amino acids. V shed 0 bases and J shed 4 bases, with 10 bases lying between them.

This clone was observed a handful of times. The V call is TRBV2, the J call TRBJ2-2; TRBD1 agrees at 7 bases. CDR3 length: 14 amino acids. In germline, CDR1 is SNHLY, CDR2 FYNNEI. Germline trimming cut 4 bases from V and 8 bases from J; bases unmatched to any gene: 7. The CDR3 DNA reads TGTGCCAGCAGTGGCAACAGGGGCGCGGGGGAGCTGTTTTTT. Amino acids: CASSGNRGAGELFF.

This clone was seen a single time. The rearrangement joins TRBV15 to TRBJ1-6; D is unresolved. Germline V gene lookup returns CDR1 LNHNV and CDR2 YYDKDF (reference sequence). The CDR3 is made up of 17 amino acids. V was trimmed by 0 bases and J by 3 bases, leaving 12 bases between them. CDR3 coding DNA: TGTGCCACCAGCAGAGATGGGGATTTGCTCTATAATTCACCCCTCCACTTT. It encodes CATSRDGDLLYNSPLHF.

The rearrangement joins TRBV18 to TRBJ2-2; no clear D. V was pared by 0 bases and J by 6 bases, with 8 bases between. This CDR3 has 14 residues. The germline V gene has CDR1 KGHSH and CDR2 LQKENI. CDR3 loop: CASSPPQGPGELFF. The DNA for the CDR3 is TGTGCCAGCTCACCACCGCAAGGCCCCGGGGAGCTGTTTTTT.

The chain is built from TRBV4-2 and TRBJ2-2; the D gene is possibly TRBD2 (6 bases). The germline V gene encodes CDR1 LGHNA and CDR2 YNFKEQ. The V end was cut by 0 bases, the J end by 4 bases, with 12 bases between. The CDR3 spans 16 residues. In DNA, the CDR3 is TGTGCCAGCAGCCAAGATGCGGGGCGTAGCACCGGGGAGCTGTTTTTT. Translation: CASSQDAGRSTGELFF.

V gene TRBV18 combines with J gene TRBJ1-5; D call uncertain. Trimming cost V 0 bases and J 4 bases, with 10 bases left between them. The CDR3 spans 15 residues. Germline V gene lookup returns CDR1 KGHSH and CDR2 LQKENI. The CDR3 DNA sequence: TGTGCCAGCTCACCACCGAACGGGTATAATCAGCCCCAGCATTTT. Its protein is CASSPPNGYNQPQHF.

V and J are TRBV5-1 and TRBJ2-2; 8 bases match TRBD1. Losses at the gene ends were 4 bases for V and 4 bases for J; bases not matched to a gene: 6. The CDR3 has 15 amino acids. The germline gives CDR1 SGHRS, CDR2 YFSETQ. The CDR3 loop is CASSPDRDPTGELFF. The CDR3 bases are TGCGCCAGCAGCCCGGACAGGGACCCCACCGGGGAGCTGTTTTTT.

The chain links TRBV30 to TRBJ2-2; no clear D gene. The CDR3 runs 13 residues. CDR1 is GTSNPN and CDR2 is SVGIG in the germline V gene (reference sequence). V lost 1 base, J lost 2 bases, and 5 bases lay in between. This CDR3 is CAWSAANTGELFF. The CDR3 coding sequence is TGTGCCTGGAGTGCGGCTAACACCGGGGAGCTGTTTTTT.